This entry describes one TCR beta chain. The entry originates in a study of blood T cell repertoires in COVID-19. Study-wide context: Donors in the United States, Italy and Spain gave samples during acute or convalescent COVID-19.

With V trimmed by 5 bases and J by 0 bases, 4 bases remained unmatched. The CDR3 is 15 amino acids. From germline, CDR1 is SGHVS and CDR2 FQNEAQ. Original data processing: Researchers report that nucleated cell counts were estimated from reference gene primer amplification. The assay was immunoSEQ multiplex PCR, and TCRdb's table has in-frame clones only and misses some. V, J and clone size were drawn from that table, and D and trimming were deduced from the DNA. The sample gives some 49,000 clones, more than 85% of which show up once; about 6% is in the top ten. The V call is TRBV7-8, the J call TRBJ2-3; 8 nucleotides align to TRBD2. Sequenced material: peripheral blood. The sequence was collected from a middle-aged man with active COVID-19. The CDR3 nucleotides read TGTGCCAGCAGCCCGCGGGGGGTAAGCACAGATACGCAGTATTTT. This translates into CASSPRGVSTDTQYF.